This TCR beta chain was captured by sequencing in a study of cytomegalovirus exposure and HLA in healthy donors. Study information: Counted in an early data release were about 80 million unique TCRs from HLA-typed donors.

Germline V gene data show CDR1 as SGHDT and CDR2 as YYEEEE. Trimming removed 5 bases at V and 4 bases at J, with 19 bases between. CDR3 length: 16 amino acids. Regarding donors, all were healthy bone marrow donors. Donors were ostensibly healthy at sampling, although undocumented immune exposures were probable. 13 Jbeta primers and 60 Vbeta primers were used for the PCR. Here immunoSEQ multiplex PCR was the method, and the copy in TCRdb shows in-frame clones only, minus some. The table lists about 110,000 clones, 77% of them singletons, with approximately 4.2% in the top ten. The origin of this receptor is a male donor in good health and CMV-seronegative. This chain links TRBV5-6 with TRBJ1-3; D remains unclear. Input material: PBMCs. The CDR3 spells CASRTGQAPGGNTIYF. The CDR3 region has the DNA TGTGCCAGCAGAACGGGCCAGGCCCCGGGGGGAAACACCATATATTTT.